The 9 T cell receptor beta chains presented below share a single source sample, sequenced in a study of blood T cell repertoires in COVID-19 (dated by TCRdb to 2020 to 2022). Library prep was done by the immunoSEQ multiplex PCR assay. Drawn from immuneACCESS, this table holds only the in-frame rearrangements with V and J called that TCRdb kept. Clones are partly lost; checked studies trace under half to an unresolved V gene and leave the rest unexplained. Present in this sample are 130,000 or so clones, 84% of which were seen just once. Of the sample, roughly 3.5% is held by the ten largest clones. The sample was PBMCs or T cells enriched from blood (not recorded which). Every receptor here comes from a woman in her 30s who had recovered from COVID-19.

The chain recombines TRBV6-5 with TRBJ1-5; the match to TRBD1 covers 7 bases. The ends lost 6 bases at V and 4 bases at J; junction bases unmatched: 6. Germline CDR1 reads MNHEY; CDR2 reads SVGAGI. The CDR3 is 14 amino acids. Here the CDR3 reads CASSRDRQNQPQHF. The CDR3 DNA reads TGTGCCAGCAGCCGGGACAGACAAAATCAGCCCCAGCATTTT.

This chain links TRBV10-3 with TRBJ2-7; D unclear. The germline V gene encodes CDR1 ENHRY and CDR2 SYGVKD. This CDR3 spans 12 amino acids. V lost 6 bases, J lost 4 bases, and 10 bases lay in between. CDR3 in amino acids: CAISPNLYEQYF. In DNA form, the CDR3 reads TGTGCCATCAGCCCAAATTTGTACGAGCAGTACTTC.

V gene TRBV7-3 combines with J gene TRBJ2-5; 9 bases match TRBD2. After removal of 3 bases from V and 5 bases from J, the junction contained 4 bases not matched to a gene. CDR3 length: 14 amino acids. CDR1 and CDR2 from the germline V gene are SGHTA and FQGTGA. The CDR3 region is CASSFSGSAETQYF. The CDR3 region has the DNA TGTGCCAGCAGCTTTAGCGGGAGTGCGGAGACCCAGTACTTC.

The chain couples TRBV18 to TRBJ1-1, with a tentative D call TRBD1 (5 bases). The CDR3 is 15 amino acids. Trimming took off 2 bases at V and 5 bases at J, with 15 bases between the two ends. CDR1 is KGHSH, CDR2 LQKENI, per germline. As DNA, the CDR3 is TGTGCCAGCTCACCAGCACTGGAACAGGCTACTGAAGCTTTCTTT. Protein sequence: CASSPALEQATEAFF.

The chain employs TRBV27 and TRBJ2-7; the D gene is possibly TRBD2 (5 bases). V gave up 7 bases and J gave up 2 bases, with 18 bases separating them. Germline CDR1 reads MNHEY; CDR2 reads SMNVEV (reference sequence). The CDR3 runs to 15 residues. The CDR3 sequence: CASNPTVLAPYEQYF. The CDR3, as DNA: TGTGCCAGCAACCCCACGGTGCTAGCCCCCTACGAGCAGTACTTC.

This chain uses TRBV5-1 with TRBJ2-1; TRBD2 aligns across 7 bases. J lost 15 bases, V lost 4 bases, and 19 bases had no gene match. Germline V lookup: CDR1 SGHRS, CDR2 YFSETQ. The CDR3 covers 15 residues. DNA for the CDR3: TGCGCCAGCAGCGCGTCTAGCGGAGCAAGGGCCGAAGGGTTCTTC. Amino acids: CASSASSGARAEGFF.

This clone came up once. V usage is TRBV9 and J usage is TRBJ2-6; TRBD2 might be the D (5 bases). The germline V gene has CDR1 SGDLS and CDR2 YYNGEE. This CDR3 contains 16 residues. V shed 6 bases and J shed 0 bases, with 13 bases lying between them. The CDR3 sequence is CASKAGPGSGANVLTF. DNA of the CDR3: TGTGCCAGCAAGGCGGGCCCCGGCTCTGGGGCCAACGTCCTGACTTTC. The variable domain in full, with the rest retrieved from reference TRBV9 and TRBJ2-6, is DSGVTQTPKHLITATGQRVTLRCSPRSGDLSVYWYQQSLDQGLQFLIQYYNGEERAKGNILERFSAQQFPDLHSELNLSSLELGDSALYFCASKAGPGSGANVLTFGAGSRLTVL.

The V call is TRBV14, the J call TRBJ2-7, with TRBD1 matching over 7 bases. The CDR3 contains 13 residues. CDR1 and CDR2 from the germline V gene are SGHDN and FVKESK. The ends lost 3 bases at V and 7 bases at J; junction bases unmatched: 6. The CDR3 nucleotides are TGTGCCAGCAGCCAGACAGGGTCGGGGGAGCAGTACTTC. It codes for CASSQTGSGEQYF.

This chain joins TRBV19 and TRBJ2-1, with D hard to call. The V gene's germline CDR1 is LNHDA and CDR2 SQIVND (reference sequence). This CDR3 has 13 residues. The germline V and J ends were trimmed by 3 bases and 6 bases, with 9 bases remaining between them. In nucleotides, the CDR3 is TGTGCCAGTAGTATGGCCGGGTTCAATGAGCAGTTCTTC. Its translation: CASSMAGFNEQFF.